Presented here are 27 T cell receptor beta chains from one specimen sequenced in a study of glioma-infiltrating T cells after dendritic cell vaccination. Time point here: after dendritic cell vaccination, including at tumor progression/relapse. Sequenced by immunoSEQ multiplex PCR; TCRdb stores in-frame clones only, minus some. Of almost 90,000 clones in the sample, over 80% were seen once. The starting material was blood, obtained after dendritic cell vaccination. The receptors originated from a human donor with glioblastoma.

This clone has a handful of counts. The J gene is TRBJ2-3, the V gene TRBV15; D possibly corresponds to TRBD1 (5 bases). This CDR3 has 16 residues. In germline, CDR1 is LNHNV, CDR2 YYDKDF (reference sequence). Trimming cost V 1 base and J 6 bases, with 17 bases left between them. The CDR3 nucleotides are TGTGCCACCAGCAGAGTAGTGGCAGGGCTCGGCGATACGCAGTATTTT. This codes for CATSRVVAGLGDTQYF.

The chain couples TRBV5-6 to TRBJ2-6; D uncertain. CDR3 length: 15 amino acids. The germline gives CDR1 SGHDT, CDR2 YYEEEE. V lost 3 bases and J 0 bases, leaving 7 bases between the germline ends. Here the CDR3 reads CASSSRPSGANVLTF. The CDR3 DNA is TGTGCCAGCAGCTCGAGGCCCTCTGGGGCCAACGTCCTGACTTTC.

In nucleotides, the CDR3 is TGTGCCAGTAGTATAGGGCAGGGGAATGAAAAACTGTTTTTT. This sequence encodes CASSIGQGNEKLFF. The chain couples TRBV19 to TRBJ1-4; D may be TRBD1 (6 bases). CDR1 and CDR2 from the germline V gene are LNHDA and SQIVND (reference sequence). V lost 1 base to trimming and J lost 5 bases, with 8 bases between them. There are 14 residues in the CDR3.

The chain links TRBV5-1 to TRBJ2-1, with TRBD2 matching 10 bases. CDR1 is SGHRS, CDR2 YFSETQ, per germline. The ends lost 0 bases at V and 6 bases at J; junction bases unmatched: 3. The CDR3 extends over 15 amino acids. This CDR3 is CASSLVAGGPNEQFF. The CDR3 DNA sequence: TGCGCCAGCAGCTTGGTAGCGGGGGGTCCCAATGAGCAGTTCTTC.

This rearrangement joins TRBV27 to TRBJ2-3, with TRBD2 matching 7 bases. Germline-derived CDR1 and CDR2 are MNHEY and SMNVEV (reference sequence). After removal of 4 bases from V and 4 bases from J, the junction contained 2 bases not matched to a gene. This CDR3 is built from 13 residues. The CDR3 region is CASSYGGADTQYF. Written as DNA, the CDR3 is TGTGCCAGCAGTTATGGGGGGGCAGATACGCAGTATTTT.

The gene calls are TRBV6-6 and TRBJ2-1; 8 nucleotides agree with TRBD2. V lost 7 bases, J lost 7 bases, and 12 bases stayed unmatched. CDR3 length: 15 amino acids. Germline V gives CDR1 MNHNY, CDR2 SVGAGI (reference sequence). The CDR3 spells CASITTGGMANEQFF. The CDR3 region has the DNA TGTGCCAGCATAACGACGGGGGGGATGGCTAATGAGCAGTTCTTC.

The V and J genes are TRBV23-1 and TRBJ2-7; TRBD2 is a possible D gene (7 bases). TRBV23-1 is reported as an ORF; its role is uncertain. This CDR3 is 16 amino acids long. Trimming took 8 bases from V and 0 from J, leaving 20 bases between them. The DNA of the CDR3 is TGCGCCAGCCCAATTACGGGGGGACAAAACTCCTACGAGCAGTACTTC. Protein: CASPITGGQNSYEQYF.

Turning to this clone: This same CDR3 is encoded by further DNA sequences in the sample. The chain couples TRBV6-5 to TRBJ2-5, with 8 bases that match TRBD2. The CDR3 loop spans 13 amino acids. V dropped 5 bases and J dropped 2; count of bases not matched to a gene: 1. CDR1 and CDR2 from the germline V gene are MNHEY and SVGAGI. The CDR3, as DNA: TGTGCCAGCAGTCGGGGGGGGCAAGAGACCCAGTACTTC. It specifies CASSRGGQETQYF.

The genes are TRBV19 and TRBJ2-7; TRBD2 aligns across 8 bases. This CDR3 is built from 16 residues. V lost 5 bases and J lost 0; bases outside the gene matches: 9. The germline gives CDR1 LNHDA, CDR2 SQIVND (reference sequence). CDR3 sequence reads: CASSSLSGGPSYEQYF. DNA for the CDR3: TGTGCCAGTAGTTCGCTCAGCGGGGGACCCTCCTACGAGCAGTACTTC.

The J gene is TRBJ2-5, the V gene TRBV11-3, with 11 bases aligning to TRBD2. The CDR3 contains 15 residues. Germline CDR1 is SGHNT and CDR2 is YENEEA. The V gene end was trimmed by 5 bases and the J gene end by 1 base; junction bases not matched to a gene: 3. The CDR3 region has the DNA TGTGCCAGCAGCCCGGGACTAGCGGCCCAAGAGACCCAGTACTTC. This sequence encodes CASSPGLAAQETQYF.

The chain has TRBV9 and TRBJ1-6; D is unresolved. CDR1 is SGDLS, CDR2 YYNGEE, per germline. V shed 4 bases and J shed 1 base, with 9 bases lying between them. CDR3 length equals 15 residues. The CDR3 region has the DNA TGTGCCAGCAGCCTGGACTCTTCCTATAATTCACCCCTCCACTTT. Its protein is CASSLDSSYNSPLHF.

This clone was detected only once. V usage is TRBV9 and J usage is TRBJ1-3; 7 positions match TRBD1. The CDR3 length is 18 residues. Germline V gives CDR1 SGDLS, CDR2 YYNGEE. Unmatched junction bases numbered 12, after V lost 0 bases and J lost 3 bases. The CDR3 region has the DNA TGTGCCAGCAGCGTAGCTTCGAGACAGGGAGAAAGTGGAAACACCATATATTTT. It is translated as CASSVASRQGESGNTIYF.

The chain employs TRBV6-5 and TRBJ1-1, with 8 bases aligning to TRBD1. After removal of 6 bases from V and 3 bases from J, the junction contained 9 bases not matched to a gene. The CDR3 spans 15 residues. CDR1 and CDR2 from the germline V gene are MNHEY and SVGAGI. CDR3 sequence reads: CASSDRGIGDTEAFF. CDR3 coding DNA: TGTGCCAGCAGCGACAGGGGAATTGGTGACACTGAAGCTTTCTTT.

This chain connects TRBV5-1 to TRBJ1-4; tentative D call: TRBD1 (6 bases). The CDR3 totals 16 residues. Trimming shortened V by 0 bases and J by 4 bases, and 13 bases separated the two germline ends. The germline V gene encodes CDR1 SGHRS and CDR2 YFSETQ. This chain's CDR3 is CASSLGARTDNEKLFF. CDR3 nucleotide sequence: TGCGCCAGCAGCTTGGGGGCCCGGACAGATAATGAAAAACTGTTTTTT.

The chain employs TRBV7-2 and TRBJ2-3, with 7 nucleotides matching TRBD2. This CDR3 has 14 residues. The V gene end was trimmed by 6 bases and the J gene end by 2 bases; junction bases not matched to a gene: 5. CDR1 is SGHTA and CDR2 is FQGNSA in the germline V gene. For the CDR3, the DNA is TGTGCCAGCAGTATAGGGACTACCACAGATACGCAGTATTTT. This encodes CASSIGTTTDTQYF.

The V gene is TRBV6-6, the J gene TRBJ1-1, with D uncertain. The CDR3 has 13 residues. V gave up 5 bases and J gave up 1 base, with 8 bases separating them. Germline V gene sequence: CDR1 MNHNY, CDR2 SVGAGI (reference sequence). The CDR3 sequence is CASSTGRNTEAFF. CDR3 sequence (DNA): TGTGCCAGCAGTACTGGGCGGAACACTGAAGCTTTCTTT.

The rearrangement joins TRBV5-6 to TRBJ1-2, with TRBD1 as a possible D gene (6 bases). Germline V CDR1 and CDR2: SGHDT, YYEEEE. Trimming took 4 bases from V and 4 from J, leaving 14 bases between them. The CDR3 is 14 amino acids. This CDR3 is CASSPGGGLYGYTF. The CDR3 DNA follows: TGTGCCAGCAGCCCGGGGGGCGGCCTCTATGGCTACACCTTC. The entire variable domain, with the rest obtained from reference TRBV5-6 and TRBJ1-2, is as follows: DAGVTQSPTHLIKTRGQQVTLRCSPKSGHDTVSWYQQALGQGPQFIFQYYEEEERQRGNFPDRFSGHQFPNYSSELNVNALLLGDSALYLCASSPGGGLYGYTFGSGTRLTVV.

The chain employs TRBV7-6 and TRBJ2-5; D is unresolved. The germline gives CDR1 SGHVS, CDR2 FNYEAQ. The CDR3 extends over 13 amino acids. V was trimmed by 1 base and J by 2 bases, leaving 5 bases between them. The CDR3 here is CASSLVRQETQYF. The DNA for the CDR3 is TGTGCCAGCAGCTTAGTTCGGCAAGAGACCCAGTACTTC.

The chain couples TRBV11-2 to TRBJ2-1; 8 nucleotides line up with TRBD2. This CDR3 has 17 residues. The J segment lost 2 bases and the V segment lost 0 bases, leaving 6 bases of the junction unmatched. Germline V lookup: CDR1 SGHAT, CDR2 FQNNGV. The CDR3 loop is CASSLDWRTSPYNEQFF. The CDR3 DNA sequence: TGTGCCAGCAGCTTAGATTGGAGGACTAGCCCCTACAATGAGCAGTTCTTC.

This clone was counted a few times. CDR3 residues: CASSLARRGRSEQYF. The CDR3, as DNA: TGTGCCAGCAGCTTAGCGAGGAGGGGGCGAAGCGAGCAGTACTTC. The V call is TRBV7-2, the J call TRBJ2-7, with D tentatively TRBD1 (7 bases). This CDR3 is 15 amino acids long. Trimming took off 0 bases at V and 6 bases at J, with 15 bases between the two ends. The germline V gene encodes CDR1 SGHTA and CDR2 FQGNSA.

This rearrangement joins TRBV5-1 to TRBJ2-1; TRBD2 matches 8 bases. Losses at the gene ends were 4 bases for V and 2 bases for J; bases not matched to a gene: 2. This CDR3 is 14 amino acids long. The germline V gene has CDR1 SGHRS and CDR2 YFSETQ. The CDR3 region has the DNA TGCGCCAGCAGCCCGGGACTAGCCTACAATGAGCAGTTCTTC. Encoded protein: CASSPGLAYNEQFF. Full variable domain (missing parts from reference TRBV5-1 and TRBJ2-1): KAGVTQTPRYLIKTRGQQVTLSCSPISGHRSVSWYQQTPGQGLQFLFEYFSETQRNKGNFPGRFSGRQFSNSRSEMNVSTLELGDSALYLCASSPGLAYNEQFFGPGTRLTVL.

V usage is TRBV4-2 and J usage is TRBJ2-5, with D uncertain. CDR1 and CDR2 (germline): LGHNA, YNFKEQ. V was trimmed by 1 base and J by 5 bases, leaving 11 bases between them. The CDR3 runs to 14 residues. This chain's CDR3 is CASSQVGSVETQYF. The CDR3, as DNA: TGTGCCAGCAGCCAAGTAGGCAGCGTCGAGACCCAGTACTTC.

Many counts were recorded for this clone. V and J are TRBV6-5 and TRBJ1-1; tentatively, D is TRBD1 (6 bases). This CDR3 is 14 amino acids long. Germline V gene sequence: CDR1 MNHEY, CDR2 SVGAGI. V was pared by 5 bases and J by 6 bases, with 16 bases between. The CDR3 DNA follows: TGTGCCAGCAGTCTTCTAGGGGGGGACGCTGAAGCTTTCTTT. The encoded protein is CASSLLGGDAEAFF.

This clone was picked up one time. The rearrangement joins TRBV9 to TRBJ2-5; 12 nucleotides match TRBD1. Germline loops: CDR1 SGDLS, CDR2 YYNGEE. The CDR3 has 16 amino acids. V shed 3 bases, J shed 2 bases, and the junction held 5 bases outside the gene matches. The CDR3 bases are TGTGCCAGCAGCGAAGGGACAGGGGGCGGGCAAGAGACCCAGTACTTC. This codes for CASSEGTGGGQETQYF.

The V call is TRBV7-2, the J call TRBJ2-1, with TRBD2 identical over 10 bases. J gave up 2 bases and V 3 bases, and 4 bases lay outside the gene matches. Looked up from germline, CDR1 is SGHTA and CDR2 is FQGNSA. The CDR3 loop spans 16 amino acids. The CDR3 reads CASSFSSGGAYNEQFF. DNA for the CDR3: TGTGCCAGCAGCTTCTCCAGCGGGGGGGCCTACAATGAGCAGTTCTTC. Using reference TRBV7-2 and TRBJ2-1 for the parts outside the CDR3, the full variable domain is GAGVSQSPSNKVTEKGKDVELRCDPISGHTALYWYRQSLGQGLEFLIYFQGNSAPDKSGLPSDRFSAERTGGSVSTLTIQRTQQEDSAVYLCASSFSSGGAYNEQFFGPGTRLTVL.

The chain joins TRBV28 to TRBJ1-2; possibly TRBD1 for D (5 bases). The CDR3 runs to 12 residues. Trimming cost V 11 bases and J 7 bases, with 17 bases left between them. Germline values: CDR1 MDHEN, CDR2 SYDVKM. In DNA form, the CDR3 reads TGTGCCGGAGCGGGGACTAACGGTGGCTACACCTTC. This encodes CAGAGTNGGYTF.

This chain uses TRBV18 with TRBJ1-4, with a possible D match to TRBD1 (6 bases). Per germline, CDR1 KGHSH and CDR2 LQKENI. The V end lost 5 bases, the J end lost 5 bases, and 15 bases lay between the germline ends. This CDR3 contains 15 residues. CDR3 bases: TGTGCCAGCTCAGCCGTACAGGGAAAAAATGAAAAACTGTTTTTT. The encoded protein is CASSAVQGKNEKLFF. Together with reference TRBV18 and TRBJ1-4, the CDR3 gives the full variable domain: NAGVMQNPRHLVRRRGQEARLRCSPMKGHSHVYWYRQLPEEGLKFMVYLQKENIIDESGMPKERFSAEFPKEGPSILRIQQVVRGDSAAYFCASSAVQGKNEKLFFGSGTQLSVL.